Below are 25 T cell receptor beta chains sequenced from a single sample in a study of T cell repertoires in cytomegalovirus infection. These receptors are not linked to any known antigen. TCRdb called the reads again in MiXCR, with one record for every CDR3 protein. This table has about 920,000 distinct CDR3 sequences, roughly a third appearing once. The material was cultured CD8+ T cells from PBMCs, obtained from culture after CMV antigen stimulation. The receptors shown here come from a human donor in good health (CMV status not recorded). Some clones in this sample may be carry-over from other donors' samples.

This clonotype was detected many times. This sequence joins TRBV7-2 and TRBJ2-1; no clear D. This CDR3 region has 9 residues. The V gene's germline CDR1 is SGHTA and CDR2 FQGNSA. V was pared by 5 bases and J by 12 bases, with 5 bases between. The CDR3 DNA reads TGTGCCAGCAGCCCGGGGCAGTTCTTC. The encoded protein is CASSPGQFF.

V usage is TRBV7-7 and J usage is TRBJ1-5; weak D call: TRBD1 (5 bases). Trimming pared 11 bases from V and 0 bases from J, leaving 32 bases between. CDR1 and CDR2 (germline): SSHAT, FNYEAQ (reference sequence). CDR3 length: 20 residues. The CDR3 protein is CARNSEKQGQRSYSNQPQHF. CDR3 nucleotides: TGTGCCCGAAACAGTGAGAAACAAGGACAAAGGAGTTATAGCAATCAGCCCCAGCATTTT.

The sample holds a few counts of this clonotype. The rearrangement joins TRBV4-3 to TRBJ2-7; possibly TRBD1 for D (5 bases). There are 17 residues in the CDR3. V was cut by 0 bases and J by 6 bases, with 21 bases left in between. Germline V gene data show CDR1 as LGHNA and CDR2 as YSLEER. The CDR3 loop is CASSQDNSPWGFIEQYV. CDR3 coding DNA: TGCGCCAGCAGCCAAGATAACTCCCCTTGGGGCTTCATCGAGCAGTACGTC.

The rearrangement joins TRBV27 to TRBJ1-6, with unresolved D. The CDR3 spans 21 residues. CDR1 MNHEY and CDR2 SMNVEV come from the germline V gene (reference sequence). Trimming pared 3 bases from V and 4 bases from J, leaving 28 bases between. The CDR3 protein is CASSFPTDGQLIKNYNSPLHF. The CDR3 DNA follows: TGTGCCAGCAGTTTCCCGACTGACGGTCAACTAATTAAGAATTATAATTCACCCCTCCACTTT.

CDR3 sequence reads: CASSQDLAGYGYTF. The CDR3 nucleotides read TGTGCCAGCAGCCAAGATCTGGCAGGCTATGGCTACACCTTC. This chain connects TRBV14 to TRBJ1-2; D is uncertain. The germline V and J ends were trimmed by 0 bases and 4 bases, with 9 bases remaining between them. Germline V lookup: CDR1 SGHDN, CDR2 FVKESK. CDR3 length equals 14 residues.

The chain carries TRBV5-1 and TRBJ2-3, with 8 bases fitting TRBD1. The V segment lost 0 bases and the J segment 6 bases; nucleotides outside the gene matches: 6. The CDR3 sequence is 15 residues long. Per the germline V gene, CDR1 is SGHRS and CDR2 is YFSETQ. DNA for the CDR3: TGCGCCAGCAGCTTGGGACAGGGGTTCGAGGATACGCAGTATTTT. As protein: CASSLGQGFEDTQYF.

This chain joins TRBV15 and TRBJ2-1; D not resolved. This CDR3 spans 14 amino acids. Trimming pared 8 bases from V and 6 bases from J, leaving 17 bases between. Germline-derived CDR1 and CDR2 are LNHNV and YYDKDF (reference sequence). The CDR3 DNA follows: TGTGCCACCCGGTTAAAGTGGGTGGGCAATGAGCAGTTCTTC. Protein sequence: CATRLKWVGNEQFF.

This clonotype was counted only a few times. CDR3 sequence (DNA): TGTGCCAGTGGTTCGGGACATCTGAATTCACCCCTCCACTTT. The encoded protein is CASGSGHLNSPLHF. The J gene is TRBJ1-6, the V gene TRBV5-4, with a tentative D call TRBD1 (6 bases). The germline V gene encodes CDR1 SGHNT and CDR2 YYREEE (reference sequence). CDR3 length: 14 amino acids. V was trimmed by 8 bases and J by 7 bases, leaving 16 bases between them. The entire variable domain, with the rest obtained from reference TRBV5-4 and TRBJ1-6, is as follows: ETGVTQSPTHLIKTRGQQVTLRCSSQSGHNTVSWYQQALGQGPQFIFQYYREEENGRGNFPPRFSGLQFPNYSSELNVNALELDDSALYLCASGSGHLNSPLHFGNGTRLTVT.

There are many counts of this clonotype. V usage is TRBV6-2 or TRBV6-3 and J usage is TRBJ2-5; D may be TRBD2 (6 bases). V lost 4 bases and J 2 bases, leaving 14 bases between the germline ends. This CDR3 comprises 15 residues. The germline CDR1 and CDR2 sequences are MNHEY and SVGEGT. CDR3 region: CASSSGGGHQETQYF. As DNA, the CDR3 is TGTGCCAGCAGTTCTGGGGGAGGACATCAAGAGACCCAGTACTTC.

The chain has TRBV19 and TRBJ2-1; D tentatively reads TRBD1 or TRBD2 (5 bases each). This CDR3 is 16 amino acids long. Trimming shortened V by 8 bases and J by 4 bases, and 21 bases separated the two germline ends. Germline CDR1 reads LNHDA; CDR2 reads SQIVND (reference sequence). The CDR3 reads CASGTGWGLGYNEQFF. CDR3 DNA: TGTGCCAGTGGCACGGGATGGGGGTTAGGATACAATGAGCAGTTCTTC. The full variable domain, its missing parts supplied by reference TRBV19 and TRBJ2-1, is DGGITQSPKYLFRKEGQNVTLSCEQNLNHDAMYWYRQDPGQGLRLIYYSQIVNDFQKGDIAEGYSVSREKKESFPLTVTSAQKNPTAFYLCASGTGWGLGYNEQFFGPGTRLTVL.

The chain combines TRBV9 with TRBJ2-1, with 8 bases fitting TRBD2. Germline-derived CDR1 and CDR2 are SGDLS and YYNGEE. The ends lost 1 base at V and 6 bases at J; junction bases unmatched: 6. The CDR3 length is 15 residues. The CDR3 region is CASSVSGGGVNEQFF. The CDR3 nucleotides are TGTGCCAGCAGCGTATCCGGGGGGGGGGTCAATGAGCAGTTCTTC. Based on the CDR3 plus reference TRBV9 and TRBJ2-1, the full variable domain is DSGVTQTPKHLITATGQRVTLRCSPRSGDLSVYWYQQSLDQGLQFLIQYYNGEERAKGNILERFSAQQFPDLHSELNLSSLELGDSALYFCASSVSGGGVNEQFFGPGTRLTVL.

This clonotype has a handful of counts. This chain links TRBV7-6 with TRBJ2-7; 13 bases fit TRBD2. The CDR3 covers 14 residues. Germline-derived CDR1 and CDR2 are SGHVS and FNYEAQ. The J segment lost 11 bases and the V segment lost 5 bases, leaving 9 bases of the junction unmatched. CDR3 region: CASSRGLAGPPEYV. The CDR3 coding sequence is TGTGCCAGCAGCCGGGGACTAGCGGGGCCCCCTGAGTACGTC.

Only a few counts were recorded for this clonotype. The chain combines TRBV7-9 with TRBJ1-2, with TRBD1 identical over 8 bases. The CDR3 consists of 16 residues. The trim removed 4 bases at V and 10 bases at J, leaving 17 bases unmatched. Per germline, CDR1 SEHNR and CDR2 FQNEAQ (reference sequence). The CDR3 loop is CASSSADFDRGLVYTF. The CDR3 DNA reads TGTGCCAGCAGCTCGGCGGATTTTGACAGGGGACTTGTCTACACCTTC.

This clonotype was counted at least ten times. J is TRBJ1-2 and V is TRBV6-6; 9 bases are shared with TRBD1. The CDR3 loop spans 14 amino acids. Trimming removed 3 bases from V and 8 bases from J; junction bases left unmatched: 7. Germline CDR1 and CDR2: MNHNY and SVGAGI (reference sequence). The CDR3 region has the DNA TGTGCCAGCAGTTATAGGGACAGGGTAATCGGCTACACCTTC. Translating it yields CASSYRDRVIGYTF.

The genes are TRBV7-9 and TRBJ2-5, with D possibly being TRBD2 (6 bases). Per the germline V gene, CDR1 is SEHNR and CDR2 is FQNEAQ (reference sequence). The CDR3 is 15 amino acids. The V and J ends lost 1 base and 5 bases respectively, with 14 bases between them. The CDR3 DNA sequence: TGTGCCAGCAGCTTAGTTGGAGGGGTTGGCGAGACCCAGTACTTC. Encoded protein: CASSLVGGVGETQYF.

This clonotype turned up a few times. The CDR3 spells CASSWGPTNYGYTF. CDR3 bases: TGTGCCAGCAGCTGGGGCCCGACCAACTATGGCTACACCTTC. This sequence joins TRBV28 and TRBJ1-2, with a tentative D call TRBD1 (5 bases). Germline V CDR1 and CDR2: MDHEN, SYDVKM. V was pared by 6 bases and J by 2 bases, with 13 bases between. This CDR3 comprises 14 residues.

This clonotype has more than one count but fewer than ten. The rearrangement joins TRBV15 to TRBJ1-2; D perhaps matches TRBD1 (6 bases). The CDR3 has 15 residues. Germline CDR1 reads LNHNV; CDR2 reads YYDKDF (reference sequence). V shed 3 bases and J shed 3 bases, with 14 bases lying between them. For the CDR3, the DNA is TGTGCCACCAGCAGCCTTGGACAGCTCGACTATGGCTACACCTTC. As protein: CATSSLGQLDYGYTF.

The sample holds a few counts of this clonotype. The chain recombines TRBV27 with TRBJ2-5; D is unresolved. CDR1 is MNHEY, CDR2 SMNVEV, per germline (reference sequence). The CDR3 has 14 residues. Trimming removed 3 bases from V and 4 bases from J, with 12 bases in between. CDR3 amino acids: CASSFLGRRETQYF. The CDR3 nucleotides read TGTGCCAGCAGTTTCCTAGGCCGCCGAGAGACCCAGTACTTC.

The chain joins TRBV27 to TRBJ2-7; 16 positions agree with TRBD2. The J segment lost 0 bases and the V segment lost 3 bases, leaving 11 bases of the junction unmatched. This CDR3 contains 20 residues. Germline CDR1 is MNHEY and CDR2 is SMNVEV (reference sequence). The CDR3 loop is CASSFLTPGTSGGVSYEQYF. The CDR3 nucleotides are TGTGCCAGCAGTTTCCTCACTCCGGGGACTAGCGGGGGGGTCTCCTACGAGCAGTACTTC.

Ten or more counts support this clonotype. DNA for the CDR3: TGTGCCAGCAGCTCCAGGGTAAATGAGCAGTTCTTC. Translating it yields CASSSRVNEQFF. V usage is TRBV7-2 and J usage is TRBJ2-1; perhaps TRBD1 as D (5 bases). V dropped 4 bases and J dropped 7 bases, with 8 bases sitting between them. CDR1 and CDR2 from the germline V gene are SGHTA and FQGNSA. The CDR3 loop spans 12 amino acids.

The chain couples TRBV6-1 to TRBJ1-4; D gene ambiguous. V shed 7 bases and J shed 0 bases, with 18 bases lying between them. Per germline, CDR1 MNHNS and CDR2 SASEGT. The CDR3 contains 17 residues. The chain's CDR3 is CASTPAILDATNEKLFF. The CDR3 nucleotides are TGTGCCAGCACCCCCGCCATACTTGACGCAACTAATGAAAAACTGTTTTTT.

For this clonotype: A read error may explain this, as a much larger clone is one base away. This chain's CDR3 is CANSPDRKNYGGYTF. The CDR3 DNA sequence: TGTGCCAACAGTCCGGACAGGAAGAACTATGGCGGCTACACCTTC. The chain couples TRBV12-3 or TRBV12-4 to TRBJ1-2, with 7 bases aligning to TRBD1. The CDR3 has 15 amino acids.

The chain carries TRBV7-6 and TRBJ2-5, with D perhaps matching TRBD1 (6 bases). Trimming pared 4 bases from V and 0 bases from J, leaving 21 bases between. The CDR3 is 18 amino acids. In germline, CDR1 is SGHVS, CDR2 FNYEAQ. The CDR3 loop is CASSYPRAGDLNQETQYF. For the CDR3, the DNA is TGTGCCAGCAGCTACCCAAGGGCAGGGGACCTTAACCAAGAGACCCAGTACTTC. Variable domain in full (rest from reference TRBV7-6 and TRBJ2-5): GAGVSQSPRYKVTKRGQDVALRCDPISGHVSLYWYRQALGQGPEFLTYFNYEAQQDKSGLPNDRFSAERPEGSISTLTIQRTEQRDSAMYRCASSYPRAGDLNQETQYFGPGTRLLVL.

Only a few counts were recorded for this clonotype. V usage is TRBV15 and J usage is TRBJ2-7, with TRBD2 matching over 10 bases. The CDR3 is 15 residues long. V lost 3 bases, J lost 4 bases, and 6 bases stayed unmatched. Germline lookup yields CDR1 LNHNV and CDR2 YYDKDF (reference sequence). Here the CDR3 DNA reads TGTGCCACCAGCAGCGTCCTAGCGGGAGATTACGAGCAGTACTTC. Translation: CATSSVLAGDYEQYF.

The chain employs TRBV19 and TRBJ1-5, with D uncertain. This CDR3 spans 15 amino acids. Per the germline V gene, CDR1 is LNHDA and CDR2 is SQIVND (reference sequence). Between the trimmed V and J ends, which lost 7 bases and 1 base, there was a span of 14 bases. CDR3 nucleotides: TGTGCCAGTACCCAACAACACCCGAGCAATCAGCCCCAGCATTTT. Its translation is CASTQQHPSNQPQHF.